The 28 T cell receptor beta chains below come from one sample, sequenced in a study of HIV-infected patients and healthy controls. Reverse transcription used 450 to 550 ng RNA and constant-region primers for alpha and beta. Each of the alpha and beta chains got its own library through chain-specific third strand synthesis with indices. TCRdb fed the 5' RACE reads into MiXCR, producing one record per CDR3 protein. The sample lists about 13,000 distinct CDR3 sequences, about 11% occurring once. No cell fractionation was done, so the repertoire covers all unsorted peripheral blood T cells. Sample: blood. These receptors all stem from an adult in good health.

At least ten counts were recorded for this clonotype. This chain joins TRBV20-1 and TRBJ2-3, with D perhaps TRBD1 (6 bases). The germline V gene has CDR1 DFQATT and CDR2 SNEGSKA (reference sequence). V was clipped by 5 bases and J by 1 base, with 10 bases between them. The CDR3 loop spans 13 amino acids. The CDR3 region is CSASWTGTDTQYF. The CDR3 nucleotides are TGCAGTGCTTCCTGGACAGGCACAGATACGCAGTATTTT.

Many counts were recorded for this clonotype. The rearrangement links TRBV19 to TRBJ2-2, with a weak D call TRBD1 (5 bases). The V end lost 6 bases, the J end lost 7 bases, and 21 bases lay between the germline ends. This CDR3 is 16 amino acids long. Germline V gene data show CDR1 as LNHDA and CDR2 as SQIVND (reference sequence). CDR3 region: CASRSIMTDTHGELFF. CDR3 nucleotide sequence: TGTGCCAGTAGAAGTATAATGACAGATACCCACGGGGAGCTGTTTTTT.

This clonotype is deemed medium-sized. The chain has TRBV19 and TRBJ1-5; 9 bases are shared with TRBD1. V shed 4 bases, J shed 2 bases, and the junction held 15 bases outside the gene matches. This CDR3 is built from 19 residues. The germline V gene encodes CDR1 LNHDA and CDR2 SQIVND (reference sequence). CDR3 sequence: CASSTYNPRRDRGNQPQHF. CDR3 coding DNA: TGTGCCAGTAGTACTTATAACCCTCGCCGGGACAGGGGCAATCAGCCCCAGCATTTT.

This clonotype was counted at least ten times. This rearrangement joins TRBV12-3 or TRBV12-4 to TRBJ1-2, with 7 bases lining up with TRBD1. With 7 bases clipped from V and 7 bases from J, the junction kept 18 bases outside the gene matches. The CDR3 length is 16 residues. The CDR3 sequence is CASTQWGFTGVRGYTF. The DNA of the CDR3 is TGTGCCAGCACCCAGTGGGGTTTCACAGGGGTCCGTGGCTACACCTTC.

This clonotype was seen repeatedly, ten times or more. The genes are TRBV4-1 and TRBJ1-5; D unresolved. V shed 2 bases and J shed 0 bases, with 8 bases lying between them. Germline-derived CDR1 and CDR2 are MGHRA and YSYEKL. The CDR3 covers 15 residues. CDR3 residues: CASSQNQDSNQPQHF. Here the CDR3 DNA reads TGCGCCAGCAGCCAAAACCAGGATAGCAATCAGCCCCAGCATTTT.

By share, this clonotype ranks as medium-sized. The chain couples TRBV20-1 to TRBJ1-1, with 12 bases lining up with TRBD1. V dropped 5 bases and J dropped 6; count of bases not matched to a gene: 10. This CDR3 contains 15 residues. Germline V gene data show CDR1 as DFQATT and CDR2 as SNEGSKA (reference sequence). CDR3 coding DNA: TGCAGTGCTTTGCCCCCGGGACAGGGGGCCCCTGAAGCTTTCTTT. Translation: CSALPPGQGAPEAFF.

This clonotype was seen repeatedly, ten times or more. This rearrangement joins TRBV10-2 to TRBJ1-1, with D tentatively TRBD1 (5 bases). Germline V gene sequence: CDR1 WSHSY, CDR2 SAAADI. The CDR3 has 14 amino acids. Trimming removed 7 bases from V and 1 base from J, with 13 bases in between. The CDR3 region is CASISARENTEAFF. The CDR3 DNA follows: TGCGCCAGCATAAGCGCCAGGGAGAACACTGAAGCTTTCTTT.

The rearrangement links TRBV5-4 to TRBJ2-5, with 7 bases fitting TRBD1. V was clipped by 4 bases and J by 2 bases; unmatched bases: 5. Germline V gives CDR1 SGHNT, CDR2 YYREEE (reference sequence). The CDR3 covers 14 residues. The CDR3 coding sequence is TGTGCCAGCAGCGTTGGGACAGATCAAGAGACCCAGTACTTC. It specifies CASSVGTDQETQYF.

The rearrangement uses TRBV5-1 and TRBJ2-2; D is uncertain. The V gene's germline CDR1 is SGHRS and CDR2 YFSETQ. The CDR3 totals 16 residues. Trimming left V 2 bases short and J 2 bases short, with 13 bases between. This CDR3 is CASSLRVFPNTGELFF. Here the CDR3 DNA reads TGCGCCAGCAGCTTAAGGGTGTTCCCAAACACCGGGGAGCTGTTTTTT.

The chain employs TRBV5-4 and TRBJ1-2, with D perhaps matching TRBD1 (6 bases). CDR1 and CDR2 from the germline V gene are SGHNT and YYREEE (reference sequence). The CDR3 consists of 14 residues. V gave up 5 bases and J gave up 4 bases, with 15 bases separating them. CDR3 region: CASRSTGHVYGYTF. The CDR3, as DNA: TGTGCCAGCAGGTCCACGGGACACGTCTATGGCTACACCTTC.

In its sample, this clonotype was seen many times. The chain couples TRBV28 to TRBJ2-2; 8 bases fit TRBD1. J gave up 3 bases and V 6 bases, and 9 bases lay outside the gene matches. Germline CDR1 MDHEN, CDR2 SYDVKM. This CDR3 has 16 amino acids. Here the CDR3 reads CASRLSGGADTGELFF. The CDR3 nucleotides read TGTGCCAGCAGGCTCTCAGGGGGCGCCGACACCGGGGAGCTGTTTTTT.

V usage is TRBV3-1 and J usage is TRBJ2-5; 13 bases align to TRBD2. The CDR3 sequence is 16 residues long. Germline CDR1 reads LGHDT; CDR2 reads YNNKEL (reference sequence). Losses at the gene ends were 4 bases for V and 3 bases for J; bases not matched to a gene: 5. Here the CDR3 reads CASSRRTSGSKETQYF. In DNA, the CDR3 is TGTGCCAGCAGCCGCCGGACTAGCGGGAGTAAAGAGACCCAGTACTTC.

This clonotype is medium-sized within its sample. This rearrangement joins TRBV9 to TRBJ2-1, with unresolved D. Germline values: CDR1 SGDLS, CDR2 YYNGEE. V gave up 1 base and J gave up 2 bases, with 10 bases separating them. The CDR3 covers 15 residues. CDR3 in DNA: TGTGCCAGCAGCGTAACCCAGGATCCCTACAATGAGCAGTTCTTC. This codes for CASSVTQDPYNEQFF.

This clonotype has only a few counts. This chain uses TRBV7-9 with TRBJ2-5; 7 bases align to TRBD1. This CDR3 contains 16 residues. V lost 3 bases, J lost 2 bases, and 9 bases stayed unmatched. In germline, CDR1 is SEHNR, CDR2 FQNEAQ (reference sequence). The CDR3 here is CASSLRGQTLQETQYF. CDR3 nucleotides: TGTGCCAGCAGCTTGAGGGGACAGACTCTGCAAGAGACCCAGTACTTC.

The chain is built from TRBV7-2 and TRBJ2-1; D is uncertain. Germline CDR1 SGHTA, CDR2 FQGNSA. This CDR3 is built from 13 residues. Between the trimmed V and J ends, which lost 3 bases and 7 bases, there was a span of 10 bases. The CDR3 DNA is TGTGCCAGCAGCTTCGAAATGGGAAATGAGCAGTTCTTC. Translated, it gives CASSFEMGNEQFF. Full variable domain (missing parts from reference TRBV7-2 and TRBJ2-1): GAGVSQSPSNKVTEKGKDVELRCDPISGHTALYWYRQSLGQGLEFLIYFQGNSAPDKSGLPSDRFSAERTGGSVSTLTIQRTQQEDSAVYLCASSFEMGNEQFFGPGTRLTVL.

This clonotype is deemed medium-sized. V is TRBV3-1 and J is TRBJ2-5; 7 bases match TRBD1. Trimming cost V 4 bases and J 4 bases; bases outside gene matches: 9. This CDR3 spans 15 amino acids. Germline V gene lookup returns CDR1 LGHDT and CDR2 YNNKEL (reference sequence). This CDR3 is CASSRLDRVGETQYF. In nucleotides, the CDR3 is TGTGCCAGCAGCCGGCTCGACAGGGTAGGAGAGACCCAGTACTTC.

The table lists this clonotype with a count of one. The gene calls are TRBV4-1 and TRBJ1-1, with TRBD1 as a possible D gene (5 bases). Germline loops: CDR1 MGHRA, CDR2 YSYEKL. This CDR3 comprises 18 residues. V was trimmed by 2 bases and J by 0 bases, leaving 19 bases between them. CDR3 nucleotide sequence: TGCGCCAGCAGCCAACTTGCGGACACCTGGCACCTGAACACTGAAGCTTTCTTT. Protein: CASSQLADTWHLNTEAFF.

V gene TRBV11-2 combines with J gene TRBJ2-1; the match to TRBD2 covers 9 bases. The CDR3 consists of 16 residues. Trimming cost V 4 bases and J 4 bases; bases outside gene matches: 8. The germline CDR1 and CDR2 sequences are SGHAT and FQNNGV. The CDR3 is CASSSYSGSRYNEQFF. CDR3 bases: TGTGCCAGCAGCTCATATAGCGGGAGTAGGTACAATGAGCAGTTCTTC.

This clonotype has a count of ten or more. This chain uses TRBV6-1 with TRBJ2-1, with 10 positions matching TRBD2. Germline V gene data show CDR1 as MNHNS and CDR2 as SASEGT. V shed 7 bases, J shed 9 bases, and the junction held 9 bases outside the gene matches. This CDR3 is 14 amino acids long. The CDR3 DNA reads as TGTGCCAGCATACTCACTAGCGGGAACACTGAGCAGTTCTTC. Protein: CASILTSGNTEQFF.

This sequence joins TRBV7-8 and TRBJ1-4; perhaps TRBD1 as D (5 bases). The CDR3 is made up of 15 amino acids. Germline V gene data show CDR1 as SGHVS and CDR2 as FQNEAQ. With 7 bases removed from V and 7 bases from J, the gap between germline ends came to 19 bases. The CDR3 loop reads CASKLVGQGGEKLFF. CDR3 bases: TGTGCCAGCAAGCTAGTCGGGCAGGGTGGTGAAAAACTGTTTTTT.

The CDR3 loop reads CASSLGDDPDEKLFF. CDR3 coding DNA: TGCGCCAGCAGCTTGGGGGACGACCCAGATGAAAAACTGTTTTTT. The chain uses TRBV5-1 and TRBJ1-4; perhaps TRBD1 as D (5 bases). This CDR3 has 15 residues. The V gene lost 0 bases and the J gene lost 6 bases, with 12 bases spanning the gap. CDR1 and CDR2 from the germline V gene are SGHRS and YFSETQ.

The chain carries TRBV28 and TRBJ2-1; 8 bases fit TRBD1. The junction had 7 bases not matched to a gene; V was cut back by 6 bases and J by 6 bases. Germline V gene sequence: CDR1 MDHEN, CDR2 SYDVKM. The CDR3 extends over 14 amino acids. CDR3 nucleotides: TGTGCCAGCAGACCGGGACAGGCGATCAATGAGCAGTTCTTC. As protein: CASRPGQAINEQFF. The variable domain in full, completed from reference TRBV28 and TRBJ2-1, reads DVKVTQSSRYLVKRTGEKVFLECVQDMDHENMFWYRQDPGLGLRLIYFSYDVKMKEKGDIPEGYSVSREKKERFSLILESASTNQTSMYLCASRPGQAINEQFFGPGTRLTVL.

This clonotype has at least ten counts. The CDR3 DNA sequence: TGTGCCAGCAGCACGGTCGCCTCCTATAATTCACCCCTCCACTTT. This sequence encodes CASSTVASYNSPLHF. This rearrangement joins TRBV27 to TRBJ1-6; no definite D call. Germline V gives CDR1 MNHEY, CDR2 SMNVEV (reference sequence). Trimming took off 6 bases at V and 0 bases at J, with 9 bases between the two ends. CDR3 length: 15 residues.

This clonotype has ten or more counts. The V and J genes are TRBV18 and TRBJ2-3, with 8 bases that match TRBD2. The CDR3 consists of 16 residues. The V and J ends lost 4 bases and 2 bases, in that order; junction bases with no gene match: 8. CDR1 is KGHSH and CDR2 is LQKENI in the germline V gene. The CDR3 protein is CASSRTSPSNTDTQYF. Written as DNA, the CDR3 is TGTGCCAGCTCACGGACTAGCCCTTCCAACACAGATACGCAGTATTTT.

The genes are TRBV29-1 and TRBJ2-1; the D gene could be TRBD1 or TRBD2 (6 bases each). Between the trimmed V and J ends, which lost 5 bases and 1 base, there was a span of 9 bases. The CDR3 length is 13 residues. The germline V gene has CDR1 SQVTM and CDR2 ANQGSEA. CDR3 nucleotide sequence: TGCAGCGTTAAGGGGGGTTCCTACAATGAGCAGTTCTTC. As protein: CSVKGGSYNEQFF.

The gene calls are TRBV5-1 and TRBJ2-4; D unresolved. V was shortened by 0 bases and J by 1 base, with 20 bases between the two germline ends. This CDR3 comprises 19 residues. CDR1 SGHRS and CDR2 YFSETQ come from the germline V gene. CDR3 nucleotide sequence: TGCGCCAGCAGCTTGGGGGTTATAGGTCGCGGATCGGCCAAAAACATTCAGTACTTC. Its translation: CASSLGVIGRGSAKNIQYF.

This clonotype was counted only a few times. The chain has TRBV27 and TRBJ2-3, with 13 bases aligning to TRBD2. There are 15 residues in the CDR3. After removal of 6 bases from V and 4 bases from J, the junction contained 4 bases not matched to a gene. Germline values: CDR1 MNHEY, CDR2 SMNVEV (reference sequence). Written as DNA, the CDR3 is TGTGCCAGCAGCATTACTAGCGGGAGGGCAGATACGCAGTATTTT. This encodes CASSITSGRADTQYF.

This chain uses TRBV7-9 with TRBJ2-7; 7 bases map to TRBD1. This CDR3 spans 14 amino acids. The ends lost 2 bases at V and 5 bases at J; junction bases unmatched: 6. Per germline, CDR1 SEHNR and CDR2 FQNEAQ (reference sequence). The CDR3 region is CASSLLITGDEQYF. The CDR3 nucleotides read TGTGCCAGCAGCTTATTAATTACAGGGGACGAGCAGTACTTC.